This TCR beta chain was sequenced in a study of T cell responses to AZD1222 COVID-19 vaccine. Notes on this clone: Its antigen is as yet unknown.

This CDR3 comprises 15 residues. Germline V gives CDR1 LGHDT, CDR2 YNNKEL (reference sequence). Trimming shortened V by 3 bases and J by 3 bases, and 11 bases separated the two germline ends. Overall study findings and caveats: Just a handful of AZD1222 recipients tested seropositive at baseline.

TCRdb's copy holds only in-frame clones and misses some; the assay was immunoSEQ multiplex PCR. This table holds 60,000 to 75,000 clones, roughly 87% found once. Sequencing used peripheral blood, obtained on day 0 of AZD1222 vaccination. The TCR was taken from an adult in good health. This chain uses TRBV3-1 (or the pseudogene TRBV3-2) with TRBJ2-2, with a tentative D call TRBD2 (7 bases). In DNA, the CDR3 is TGTGCCAGCAGCCACTTGCGGGGGCACACCGGGGAGCTGTTTTTT. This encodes CASSHLRGHTGELFF.